The sequence of this T cell receptor (beta chain) was determined in a study of cytomegalovirus exposure and HLA in healthy donors (dated by TCRdb to 2017 to 2019). Notes on the research overall: The 666 repertoires of the first cohort and the 110 or so validation repertoires were produced on the same platform, according to a later analysis. The study aimed to test whether signatures of past pathogen exposure could be identified by cataloging public T cell receptors. To predict cytomegalovirus infection status, the study combined high-throughput TCR immunosequencing, statistical association of individual TCRs with disease status, and machine learning. Besides the first cohort of about 730 subjects, a separate validation cohort made up of 120 different subjects was used. Study-wide findings and limitations: The validation cohort had no HLA typing available for a later analysis, so co-occurrence within that cohort was assessed over all 130 or so repertoires. While some public TCRs were present in many individuals, most TCR sequences turned up only very rarely across donors. The authors suggested that the approach could potentially be generalized to other disease states and immunological phenotypes. Cytomegalovirus status was reported to be diagnosed by the classifier with high specificity and sensitivity in both the original and validation cohorts. A few of the identified cytomegalovirus-associated TCR beta chains were confirmed in vitro to be specific for cytomegalovirus antigens. The study gave a list of around 170 TCR beta chains associated with cytomegalovirus. Of the cluster scores, around 95% were above 0 in a later analysis, which found that TCRs clustered in the first cohort also tended to co-occur in the 110 or so validation repertoires.

The donors belonged to the validation cohort of 120 subjects, which was separate from the approximately 680-subject first cohort. Inclusive of the bounding cysteine and phenylalanine, the CDR3 is 15 residues long. Just CDR3 DNA is preserved here, 45 bases in frame from base 1. V gives up 5 bases and J gives up 3 bases, and the segment between their germline ends measures 14 bases. From the germline V gene, CDR1 is MRHNA and CDR2 is SNTAGT. Library creation used the immunoSEQ multiplex PCR assay. The authors' analysis ran thus. A statistical classification framework was developed to diagnose cytomegalovirus status using the catalog of TCR beta chain sequences. The immuneACCESS repertoire file appears here via TCRdb, limited to in-frame rearrangements. These files lack a portion of the clones; in checked studies, under half of the deficit traces to unresolved V genes, and the cause of the others is not known. The V and J calls and clone size are taken from that table; D and trimming were inferred from the DNA. The sample table holds about 140,000 clones, of which roughly 79% were seen once. The ten largest clones take up roughly 27% of the sample.

On this clone: Its antigen remains unidentified. Base qualities were left out, and no much larger clone turns up one base away.

Sequenced: PBMCs. The receptor was derived from a young man in good health and CMV-seropositive. The sequence is built from TRBV6-4 and TRBJ2-1; a tentative D match to TRBD2 spans 6 bases. The DNA sequence follows: TGTGCCAGCAGTTCTAGTGGGGACTTCTACAATGAGCAGTTCTTC. It specifies CASSSSGDFYNEQFF.